This TCR beta chain came from a study of pediatric ulcerative colitis. Study information: Most patients had pancolitis, and two had left-sided colitis.

Rectal tissue came from one to two pinch biopsies taken at colonoscopy. Only in-frame clones appear in the TCRdb table, and some are missing; sequencing was by immunoSEQ multiplex PCR. The sample carries tens of thousands of clones, about 81% recorded once. This CDR3 has 12 residues. Sample: gut tissue. The sequence came from a boy between 10 and 17 years old with mild ulcerative colitis. The chain recombines TRBV21-1 with TRBJ2-7; TRBD1, as called in the table, went unchecked against the DNA. TRBV21-1 is a pseudogene. For the CDR3, the DNA is TGTGCCAGCAGCAAAGCAGGGGGCGAGCAGTACTTC. Encoded protein: CASSKAGGEQYF.